One sample yielded the 20 T cell receptor beta chains listed below, sequenced in a study of PD-1 blockade in classical Hodgkin lymphoma. The repertoire was sequenced with immunoSEQ multiplex PCR; TCRdb's copy has only in-frame clones and lacks some. The sample holds about 41,000 clones, roughly two thirds seen once. Time point of the sample: cycle 4 day 1 (C4D1), after around six weeks of nivolumab. Brentuximab vedotin exposure varied among the patients, all of whom had relapsed after autologous stem cell transplantation. The input for sequencing was peripheral blood mononuclear cells (PBMCs), taken before the fourth cycle of nivolumab. The receptors were sampled from a human donor with classical Hodgkin lymphoma.

This clone was recorded only once. The chain combines TRBV30 with TRBJ1-2, with 9 nucleotides matching TRBD1. Trimming at V came to 1 base and at J to 4 bases, leaving 7 bases not matched to a gene. Per the germline V gene, CDR1 is GTSNPN and CDR2 is SVGIG (reference sequence). CDR3 length: 15 residues. CDR3 in amino acids: CAWSEETGGSYGYTF. CDR3 bases: TGTGCCTGGAGTGAGGAGACAGGGGGGAGCTATGGCTACACCTTC.

The genes are TRBV4-1 and TRBJ1-1, with a weak D call TRBD1 (6 bases). Trimming shortened V by 4 bases and J by 1 base, and 13 bases separated the two germline ends. CDR3 length equals 15 residues. Germline lookup yields CDR1 MGHRA and CDR2 YSYEKL. The CDR3 DNA is TGCGCCAGCAGCCCTGAACAGGGAAGGAACACTGAAGCTTTCTTT. Protein: CASSPEQGRNTEAFF.

The J gene is TRBJ2-1, the V gene TRBV7-8; the D gene is possibly TRBD2 (5 bases). The CDR3 spans 12 residues. With 7 bases removed from V and 5 bases from J, the gap between germline ends came to 9 bases. Germline values: CDR1 SGHVS, CDR2 FQNEAQ. CDR3 sequence reads: CASTSSHNEQFF. DNA for the CDR3: TGTGCCAGCACCTCTAGCCACAATGAGCAGTTCTTC.

This clone has just one count. The gene calls are TRBV5-8 and TRBJ2-1; D is uncertain. The V end lost 2 bases, the J end lost 5 bases, and 8 bases lay between the germline ends. Germline V gene sequence: CDR1 SGHTS, CDR2 YDEGEE. This CDR3 region has 13 residues. CDR3 sequence reads: CASSLGVNNEQFF. DNA for the CDR3: TGTGCCAGCAGCTTAGGCGTAAACAATGAGCAGTTCTTC.

The chain has TRBV4-2 and TRBJ2-3; 9 bases map to TRBD2. Germline values: CDR1 LGHNA, CDR2 YNFKEQ. J lost 4 bases, V lost 0 bases, and 8 bases had no gene match. This CDR3 has 17 residues. Here the CDR3 reads CASSQDLGGGASDTQYF. In nucleotides, the CDR3 is TGTGCCAGCAGCCAAGATCTTGGCGGGGGGGCCTCAGATACGCAGTATTTT.

The chain is built from TRBV7-9 and TRBJ2-5, with D perhaps TRBD1 or TRBD2 (5 bases each). V lost 1 base and J 10 bases, leaving 16 bases between the germline ends. This CDR3 has 14 amino acids. Germline lookup yields CDR1 SEHNR and CDR2 FQNEAQ (reference sequence). This CDR3 is CASSLVSGVGDQYF. The CDR3 nucleotides are TGTGCCAGCAGCTTAGTATCGGGTGTGGGGGACCAGTACTTC.

V usage is TRBV27 and J usage is TRBJ2-7; TRBD1 or TRBD2 may be the D gene (6 bases each). Between the trimmed V and J ends, which lost 6 bases and 4 bases, there was a span of 16 bases. Germline loops: CDR1 MNHEY, CDR2 SMNVEV (reference sequence). CDR3 length: 14 amino acids. CDR3 sequence reads: CASSLGGLLYEQYF. In DNA form, the CDR3 reads TGTGCCAGCAGCCTCGGGGGCCTCCTTTACGAGCAGTACTTC.

The rearrangement uses TRBV6-5 and TRBJ1-4; D may be TRBD1 (5 bases). This CDR3 comprises 15 residues. Trimming removed 2 bases at V and 6 bases at J, with 13 bases between. Germline V lookup: CDR1 MNHEY, CDR2 SVGAGI. DNA for the CDR3: TGTGCCAGCAGTTACGGTCAGGGATTGGATGAAAAACTGTTTTTT. Amino acid sequence: CASSYGQGLDEKLFF.

This chain joins TRBV30 and TRBJ2-7; TRBD2 aligns across 10 bases. Losses at the gene ends were 3 bases for V and 7 bases for J; bases not matched to a gene: 9. The CDR3 totals 14 residues. In germline, CDR1 is GTSNPN, CDR2 SVGIG (reference sequence). This CDR3 is CAWSPGLAVREQYF. As DNA, the CDR3 is TGTGCCTGGAGCCCCGGACTAGCGGTGAGGGAGCAGTACTTC.

The J gene is TRBJ1-4, the V gene TRBV11-2; D gene ambiguous. This CDR3 is 13 amino acids long. Germline CDR1 and CDR2: SGHAT and FQNNGV. Here the CDR3 DNA reads TGTGCTAGGGAGGGCGATCCTAATGAAAAACTGTTTTTT. Translated, it gives CAREGDPNEKLFF. Supplemented by reference TRBV11-2 and TRBJ1-4, the full variable domain reads EAGVAQSPRYKIIEKRQSVAFWCNPISGHATLYWYQQILGQGPKLLIQFQNNGVVDDSQLPKDRFSAERLKGVDSTLKIQPAKLEDSAVYLCAREGDPNEKLFFGSGTQLSVL.

This clone came up once. The gene calls are TRBV2 and TRBJ2-7; D could derive from TRBD1 or TRBD2 (5 bases each). In germline, CDR1 is SNHLY, CDR2 FYNNEI. This CDR3 contains 12 residues. V dropped 8 bases and J dropped 2 bases, with 10 bases sitting between them. CDR3 amino acids: CASVRETYEQYF. The CDR3 DNA sequence: TGTGCCAGCGTCAGGGAGACCTACGAGCAGTACTTC.

CDR3 bases: TGTGCCAGCAGCTTAGCAAGCGGGGGGGCCTCCCAAGAGACCCAGTACTTC. Amino acid sequence: CASSLASGGASQETQYF. The V call is TRBV11-2, the J call TRBJ2-5; TRBD2 agrees at 10 bases. The CDR3 extends over 17 amino acids. Germline-derived CDR1 and CDR2 are SGHAT and FQNNGV. V lost 1 base and J lost 1; bases outside the gene matches: 6.

The rearrangement uses TRBV27 and TRBJ1-2; D is possibly TRBD1 (5 bases). Per the germline V gene, CDR1 is MNHEY and CDR2 is SMNVEV (reference sequence). V was trimmed by 5 bases and J by 2 bases, leaving 18 bases between them. The CDR3 has 16 amino acids. The CDR3 here is CASSPRGTGGNYGYTF. DNA for the CDR3: TGTGCCAGCAGTCCGCGGGGGACGGGGGGGAACTATGGCTACACCTTC.

The chain joins TRBV4-1 to TRBJ2-7; no reliable D call. Germline V gene sequence: CDR1 MGHRA, CDR2 YSYEKL. CDR3 length: 14 amino acids. Deletions cut 0 bases from V and 1 base from J, with 7 bases between. CDR3 sequence reads: CASSQEIQSYEQYF. The CDR3 coding sequence is TGCGCCAGCAGCCAAGAAATACAGTCCTACGAGCAGTACTTC.

J is TRBJ2-2 and V is TRBV4-2; D is undetermined. V was clipped by 0 bases and J by 4 bases, with 6 bases between them. This CDR3 has 14 residues. CDR1 and CDR2 from the germline V gene are LGHNA and YNFKEQ. The CDR3 nucleotides are TGTGCCAGCAGCCAAGATTGGGTCACCGGGGAGCTGTTTTTT. Residues: CASSQDWVTGELFF.

The chain links TRBV10-3 to TRBJ2-5; the match to TRBD2 covers 7 bases. V lost 5 bases and J lost 5; bases outside the gene matches: 2. In germline, CDR1 is ENHRY, CDR2 SYGVKD. This CDR3 is built from 12 residues. The CDR3 reads CAISSGGETQYF. The CDR3 bases are TGTGCCATCAGTTCCGGGGGGGAGACCCAGTACTTC.

The CDR3 region is CASSLWTVSEQYF. The CDR3 coding sequence is TGTGCCAGCAGTTTGTGGACAGTCAGCGAGCAGTACTTC. J is TRBJ2-7 and V is TRBV28; possible D gene TRBD1, 6 bases. CDR3 length: 13 amino acids. Germline CDR1 reads MDHEN; CDR2 reads SYDVKM. The V gene lost 3 bases and the J gene lost 6 bases, with 12 bases spanning the gap.

J is TRBJ2-2 and V is TRBV6-5; D possibly corresponds to TRBD1 (6 bases). In germline, CDR1 is MNHEY, CDR2 SVGAGI. V was pared by 10 bases and J by 7 bases, with 16 bases between. The CDR3 runs to 13 residues. Written as DNA, the CDR3 is TGTGCCATCTCACAGGGTGGAGGCGGGGAGCTGTTTTTT. This encodes CAISQGGGGELFF.

The chain employs TRBV9 and TRBJ1-2; D may be TRBD1 (5 bases). Trimming removed 6 bases from V and 9 bases from J, with 24 bases in between. This CDR3 is built from 15 residues. The germline CDR1 and CDR2 sequences are SGDLS and YYNGEE. The CDR3, as DNA: TGTGCCAGCACTCGGGAGGGAGACAGCAGCGGACGCTACACCTTC. Translating gives CASTREGDSSGRYTF.

The chain joins TRBV7-2 to TRBJ1-2; no clear D. This CDR3 is built from 12 residues. V shed 1 base and J shed 8 bases, with 8 bases lying between them. CDR1 is SGHTA, CDR2 FQGNSA, per germline. CDR3 residues: CASSLDQYGYTF. In DNA form, the CDR3 reads TGTGCCAGCAGCTTAGATCAGTACGGCTACACCTTC.